This T cell receptor beta chain came from a study of T cell repertoires in MIS-A myocarditis (dated by TCRdb to 2021 to 2024). Including cysteine and phenylalanine, the CDR3 has 17 amino acids. Only the CDR3 part of the read is kept: 51 bases, read in frame from the first base. CDR1 and CDR2, looked up from the germline V gene, are LGHNA and YNFKEQ. For this clone: There is no known antigen for this receptor. One end of the junction is discordant with germline, which a read error may explain. The same CDR3 is also encoded by other DNA sequences in this sample.

TCRbeta CDR3 regions were amplified with the immunoSEQ bias-controlled multiplex PCR and sequenced at high throughput. On the authors' methods: CDR3 sequences were collapsed and filtered with the immunoSEQ vendor pipeline, and the abundance and frequency of each unique TCRbeta CDR3 were thereby quantified. Using a 90% global sequence identity threshold, CD-HIT clustered dominant CDR3 amino acid sequences together with SARS-CoV-2-specific ImmuneCODE TCRbeta sequences. Clones were classed as hyperexpanded at frequencies of 0.1 to 1 and as large at frequencies of 0.01 to 0.1. CDR3 amino acid sequences and V and J gene assignments of dominant clones were confirmed with MiXCR. The R stringdist package was used to calculate Levenshtein distances between the patient clonotypes and the ImmuneCODE hits. TCRdb holds this immuneACCESS table with in-frame rearrangements only. Some clones are missing; in checked studies, unresolved V genes explain under half, and the rest has no known cause. V, J and clone size reflect that table, while D and trimming were determined from the DNA. In this sample the table shows some 6,000 clones, around 75% of which occur a single time. The top ten constitute less than 65% of the sample.

The QIAamp DNA FFPE kit was used to extract genomic DNA from formalin-fixed paraffin-embedded autopsy tissue. This TCR derives from a young man with fulminant myocarditis from multisystem inflammatory syndrome in adults (MIS-A) after COVID-19. The rearranged chain carries TRBV4-2 and TRBJ1-2; the junction holds 7 bases that match TRBD1. Sequenced input: interventricular septum heart tissue obtained at autopsy. In light of the paper, this sample's cell subset or site label describes: cardiac tissue sample (left or right ventricle, interventricular septum, or pericardium). The DNA sequence follows: TGTGCTAGCAGCCTATATATCGGAGGGGGCGCGTTTTATGGCTACACCTTC. Protein translation: CASSLYIGGGAFYGYTF.